These T cell receptor beta chains were read from a single sample in a study of blood T cells in healthy people across ages. TCRdb passed the 5' RACE reads through MiXCR, listing each CDR3 protein once. The sample has fewer than 950,000 distinct CDR3 sequences, around 36% seen once. The material sequenced was blood. These receptors were collected from a man in his late teens or twenties in good health. Both conserved end residues are trimmed from each CDR3. The order of the fields is V gene, CDR3 protein.

V: TRBV20-1; CDR3: SASWAAGGGHNEQF
V: TRBV25-1; CDR3: ASSDGGNEQF
V: TRBV7-9; CDR3: ASSSSLRGRTSTDTQY
V: TRBV5-4; CDR3: ASSPRGQSGTEAF
V: TRBV4-3; CDR3: ASSQKGDRRYEKLF
V: TRBV5-6; CDR3: ASSLSVGLDRFEQY
V: TRBV18; CDR3: ASSRESMNTEAF
V: TRBV5-4; CDR3: ASSFARGETQY
V: TRBV2; CDR3: ASSEADSYEQY
V: TRBV20-1; CDR3: SARVLVGGYEQF